What follows describes a single T cell receptor (beta chain). Its binding antigen is unknown. No much larger clonotype is one base removed from it; base qualities were not supplied. The record originates from a study of blood T cell repertoires in COVID-19 (dated by TCRdb to 2018 to 2020). Looking at the study overall: Samples covering the acute and convalescent phases of COVID-19 were provided by collaborators in the United States, Italy and Spain. The material from the prospective study consisted of cDNA or gDNA derived from T cells, B-cell-depleted T cells, or PBMCs. The dataset comprised deeply sampled blood TCRbeta repertoires from subjects exposed to, actively infected with, or recovered from COVID-19. The repertoires were released in a freely available public database intended as a resource for research on the immune response to SARS-CoV-2. Samples were obtained from the ongoing ImmuneRACE study (first 160 participants) and from about 1,300 subjects provided by 6 global collaborators. Nearly every sample came with metadata listing a de-identified subject ID, COVID-19 status, age in years and sex. Where available, HLA class I and class II types were obtained from metadata supplied by the sample provider rather than from assay-based typing.

The germline V gene gives CDR1 as SGHVS and CDR2 as FQNEAQ. Its CDR3 holds 14 amino acids, cysteine through phenylalanine. The kept DNA is CDR3 alone, 42 bases in frame from the first base. Trimming leaves V shorter by 5 bases and J shorter by 9 bases, with the junction holding 9 bases beyond the gene matches. TCRbeta CDR3 regions were amplified from genomic DNA by means of the immunoSEQ Assay, a bias-controlled multiplex PCR. As for the original processing: Nucleated cell counts per sample were estimated from amplification of reference gene primers within the assay. To quantify the absolute abundance of each unique TCRbeta CDR3 rearrangement, sequence reads were collapsed and filtered. For each sample, productive Simpson clonality was calculated by taking the square root of Simpson's diversity index across productive rearrangements. TCRdb retrieved this table from immuneACCESS and kept in-frame rearrangements only. Not all clones are present; in checked studies, unresolved V genes account for under half, and no reason is known for the remainder. D and trimming come from the DNA, and the V and J calls and clone size come from that table. This sample holds 250,000 to 300,000 clones; 85% to 90% were observed only once. The ten biggest clones cover about 1.6% of the sample.

The paper's findings and limits, for the study overall: How much clinical and demographic metadata was included differed by source and by participant, and the metadata was provided uncurated.

A second Seattle source provided samples from volunteer blood donors who had recovered from COVID-19. Each collaborating institution followed its own protocols to collect whole blood in K2EDTA tubes. For TCRbeta analysis, collaborators shipped samples as frozen whole blood, isolated PBMCs, or DNA extracted from either of those sample types. Rearrangement joined TRBV7-8 to TRBJ2-1; TRBD1 aligns with 8 central bases. This clonotype was sampled from a woman in her thirties or forties who had recovered from COVID-19. Sequenced: peripheral blood. The CDR3 loop reads CASSRMTGDGEQFF. The sequenced DNA is TGTGCCAGCAGCCGGATGACAGGGGACGGTGAGCAGTTCTTC.